Listed here are 8 T cell receptor beta chains from one sample, sequenced in a study of PD-1 blockade in classical Hodgkin lymphoma. The protocol was immunoSEQ multiplex PCR, while the TCRdb copy is restricted to in-frame clones and leaves out a portion. The sample lists about 9,200 clones, 70% to 90% seen once, with about 34% in the top ten. The time point here: cycle 4 day 1 (C4D1), after six to seven weeks of nivolumab. Each patient's relapse followed autologous stem cell transplantation, and brentuximab vedotin exposure varied. The sequencing here drew on peripheral blood mononuclear cells (PBMCs), taken before the fourth cycle of nivolumab. The source is a human donor with classical Hodgkin lymphoma.

V gene TRBV28 combines with J gene TRBJ2-1, with TRBD2 matching over 7 bases. Trimming at V came to 7 bases and at J to 9 bases, leaving 9 bases not matched to a gene. The CDR3 totals 13 residues. CDR1 MDHEN and CDR2 SYDVKM come from the germline V gene. The CDR3 sequence is CASIRPGEGEQFF. The CDR3 DNA sequence: TGTGCCAGCATCAGACCGGGGGAGGGTGAGCAGTTCTTC.

This chain uses TRBV28 with TRBJ1-1, with 7 bases lining up with TRBD1. The CDR3 runs to 15 residues. Germline V gene data show CDR1 as MDHEN and CDR2 as SYDVKM. V lost 2 bases, J lost 3 bases, and 6 bases stayed unmatched. The CDR3 spells CASSLGTAAYTEAFF. The DNA for the CDR3 is TGTGCCAGCAGTTTAGGGACAGCGGCGTACACTGAAGCTTTCTTT.

V gene TRBV2 combines with J gene TRBJ2-5; D might be TRBD1 or TRBD2, each matching 5 bases. V was trimmed by 5 bases and J by 5 bases, leaving 15 bases between them. This CDR3 is 14 amino acids long. Germline values: CDR1 SNHLY, CDR2 FYNNEI. The chain's CDR3 is CASSLGAPRETQYF. CDR3 nucleotides: TGTGCCAGCAGTCTCGGGGCCCCCCGTGAGACCCAGTACTTC.

The chain combines TRBV7-2 with TRBJ1-2; 7 positions match TRBD1. The CDR3 is made up of 12 amino acids. The germline gives CDR1 SGHTA, CDR2 FQGNSA. V was pared by 5 bases and J by 7 bases, with 4 bases of the junction left unmatched. CDR3 region: CASSPRTGGYTF. The CDR3 nucleotides are TGTGCCAGCAGCCCTAGGACAGGTGGCTACACCTTC.

The rearrangement joins TRBV25-1 to TRBJ2-7; 8 bases map to TRBD1. Germline assignment: CDR1 MGHDK and CDR2 SYGVNS. The V segment lost 1 base and the J segment 1 base; nucleotides outside the gene matches: 12. The CDR3 runs 18 residues. The DNA for the CDR3 is TGTGCCAGCAGTGAATTTCCCCTAGACAGGGGTTCTTCCTACGAGCAGTACTTC. Protein product: CASSEFPLDRGSSYEQYF.

J is TRBJ2-3 and V is TRBV7-2, with a possible D match to TRBD2 (5 bases). This CDR3 spans 15 amino acids. V was shortened by 2 bases and J by 1 base, with 10 bases between the two germline ends. Germline CDR1 and CDR2: SGHTA and FQGNSA. CDR3 loop: CASSLLRAGTDTQYF. CDR3 nucleotide sequence: TGTGCCAGCAGCTTATTAAGAGCGGGCACAGATACGCAGTATTTT.

V and J are TRBV5-1 and TRBJ1-3; D gene uncertain. CDR1 is SGHRS, CDR2 YFSETQ, per germline. The CDR3 loop spans 18 amino acids. The V gene lost 0 bases and the J gene lost 3 bases, with 19 bases spanning the gap. CDR3 in DNA: TGCGCCAGCAGCTTGGGAGGTCCCCTTGGGGTTGGTGGAAACACCATATATTTT. Amino acids: CASSLGGPLGVGGNTIYF.

This chain links TRBV6-5 with TRBJ1-4; 11 nucleotides match TRBD1. This CDR3 has 14 amino acids. V was clipped by 6 bases and J by 7 bases; unmatched bases: 4. CDR1 is MNHEY, CDR2 SVGAGI, per germline. The chain's CDR3 is CASRGTGGFEKLFF. The CDR3 DNA reads as TGTGCCAGCAGAGGGACAGGGGGGTTTGAAAAACTGTTTTTT.